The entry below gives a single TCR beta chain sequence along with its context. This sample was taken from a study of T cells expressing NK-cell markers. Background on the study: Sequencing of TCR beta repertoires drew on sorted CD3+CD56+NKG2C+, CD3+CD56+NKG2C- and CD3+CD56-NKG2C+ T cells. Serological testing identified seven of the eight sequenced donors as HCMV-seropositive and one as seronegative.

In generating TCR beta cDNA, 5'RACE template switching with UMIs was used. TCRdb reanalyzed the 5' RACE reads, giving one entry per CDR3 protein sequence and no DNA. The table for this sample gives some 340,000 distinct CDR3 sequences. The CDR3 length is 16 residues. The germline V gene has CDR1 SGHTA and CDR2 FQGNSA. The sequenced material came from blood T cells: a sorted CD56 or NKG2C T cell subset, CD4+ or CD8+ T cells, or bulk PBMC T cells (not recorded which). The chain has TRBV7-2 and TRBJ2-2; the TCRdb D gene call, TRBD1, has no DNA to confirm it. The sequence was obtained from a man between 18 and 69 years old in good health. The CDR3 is CASSLSTGFNTGELFF.